The 17 T cell receptor beta chains reported below all come from one sample, sequenced in a study of CD4 and CD8 cells across lung adenocarcinoma regions. Via MiXCR, TCRdb re-called the PCR reads, giving one row per CDR3 protein. Here the sample spans under 15,000 distinct CDR3 sequences, roughly 44% being singletons. Material for sequencing was CD8+ T cells from the margin of a lung tumor. Receptors were obtained from a male donor with lung adenocarcinoma. The CD4 and CD8 labels of this study may be unreliable.

This clonotype was seen once. The chain has TRBV6-5 and TRBJ1-1, with TRBD1 as a possible D gene (5 bases). The germline V gene has CDR1 MNHEY and CDR2 SVGAGI. This CDR3 has 14 residues. Trimming stripped 3 bases from V and 6 bases from J, with 14 bases between. The CDR3 here is CASSYSQGPAEAFF. The CDR3 DNA reads as TGTGCCAGCAGTTATTCCCAGGGTCCAGCTGAAGCTTTCTTT.

V usage is TRBV10-1 and J usage is TRBJ2-3; D might be TRBD2 (6 bases). The J call is in doubt because the DNA end fits TRBJ2-7 better. CDR1 is WNHNN, CDR2 SYGVQD, per germline (reference sequence). The CDR3 runs to 13 residues. CDR3 sequence: CVWGDRTTNTQYF. Here the CDR3 DNA reads TGCGTCTGGGGGGATAGGACCACAAATACGCAGTACTTC.

This clonotype has just one count. The germline gene is not matched at one end of the junction; a read error may be the cause. This chain connects TRBV6-1 to TRBJ2-4, with D perhaps matching TRBD2 (5 bases). Germline values: CDR1 MNHNS, CDR2 SASEGT. The CDR3 runs to 15 residues. The chain's CDR3 is CASSTGFSGKDIQYF. The DNA of the CDR3 is TGTGCCAGCAGTACGGGGTTCAGTGGCAAAGACATTCAGTATTTC.

In this sample, this clonotype is medium-sized. The chain uses TRBV11-3 and TRBJ2-1, with 9 bases that match TRBD1. The CDR3 covers 16 residues. Germline-derived CDR1 and CDR2 are SGHNT and YENEEA. The trim removed 3 bases at V and 0 bases at J, leaving 3 bases unmatched. The DNA for the CDR3 is TGTGCCAGCAGCTTGACAGGGGGGTACTCCTACAATGAGCAGTTCTTC. Its protein product is CASSLTGGYSYNEQFF.

Many counts were recorded for this clonotype. The chain carries TRBV6-1 and TRBJ2-7, with 12 bases identical to TRBD1. Germline V gene sequence: CDR1 MNHNS, CDR2 SASEGT. This CDR3 contains 15 residues. With 6 bases clipped from V and 2 bases from J, the junction kept 5 bases outside the gene matches. CDR3 loop: CASSGWDRGPYEQYF. CDR3 nucleotides: TGTGCCAGCAGCGGATGGGACAGGGGGCCCTACGAGCAGTACTTC.

The genes are TRBV27 and TRBJ2-1, with a weak D call TRBD2 (6 bases). CDR1 is MNHEY, CDR2 SMNVEV, per germline (reference sequence). CDR3 length equals 15 residues. Trimming shortened V by 2 bases and J by 15 bases, and 23 bases separated the two germline ends. The CDR3 region is CASSLIGGEQETRFF. DNA of the CDR3: TGTGCCAGCAGTTTAATTGGCGGGGAGCAAGAGACCCGGTTCTTC.

This chain connects TRBV7-2 to TRBJ2-1; 7 bases map to TRBD2. Germline trimming cut 5 bases from V and 6 bases from J; bases unmatched to any gene: 16. The CDR3 has 17 residues. Germline assignment: CDR1 SGHTA and CDR2 FQGNSA. The CDR3 loop reads CASSHPGREGRRNEQFF. As DNA, the CDR3 is TGTGCCAGCAGCCATCCGGGGAGGGAGGGCCGTCGCAATGAGCAGTTCTTC.

This chain connects TRBV6-1 to TRBJ2-1; 9 nucleotides match TRBD2. The V segment lost 4 bases and the J segment 7 bases; nucleotides outside the gene matches: 8. The CDR3 extends over 15 amino acids. The germline V gene has CDR1 MNHNS and CDR2 SASEGT. Here the CDR3 DNA reads TGTGCCAGCAGTGGGGCTAGCGGGATTAGGAATGAGCAGTTCTTC. Translated, it gives CASSGASGIRNEQFF.

This clonotype has a single count. This is likely a read error, given that the CDR3 carries no conserved phenylalanine or tryptophan at its end. The DNA is omitted, as the CDR3 cannot be located on it reliably, and the CDR3 follows TCRdb's listing. V and J are TRBV6-1 and TRBJ2-5; the D call TRBD2 from the table was never checked on the DNA. The germline V gene has CDR1 MNHNS and CDR2 SASEGT. The CDR3 is 12 residues long, counting both termini. The CDR3 reads CASSEITTSQLS.

The chain couples TRBV6-1 to TRBJ2-7; 7 positions agree with TRBD1. This CDR3 contains 14 residues. The V gene end was trimmed by 4 bases and the J gene end by 0 bases; junction bases not matched to a gene: 3. The V gene's germline CDR1 is MNHNS and CDR2 SASEGT. CDR3 amino acids: CASSGWDSSYEQYF. Here the CDR3 DNA reads TGTGCCAGCAGTGGCTGGGACAGCTCCTACGAGCAGTACTTC.

On this clonotype itself: A much larger clone lies a single base off, so this may be a read error. For the CDR3, the DNA is TGTGCCAGCGCCGATAGCGGGAGCTCCTACAATGAGCAGTACTTC. Its protein product is CASADSGSSYNEQYF. This rearrangement joins TRBV6-1 to TRBJ2-1, with TRBD2 identical over 9 bases. The end of the DNA is better explained by TRBJ2-7, so the J call may be wrong. The CDR3 extends over 15 amino acids. Germline-derived CDR1 and CDR2 are MNHNS and SASEGT.

This clonotype is termed medium-sized (0.01 to 0.1%). The V and J genes are TRBV6-5 and TRBJ2-5; 8 bases line up with TRBD1. The CDR3 runs 14 residues. With V trimmed by 0 bases and J by 3 bases, 0 bases remained unmatched. Per germline, CDR1 MNHEY and CDR2 SVGAGI. This CDR3 is CASSYSTGEETQYF. Written as DNA, the CDR3 is TGTGCCAGCAGTTACTCGACAGGGGAAGAGACCCAGTACTTC.

This clonotype was observed a handful of times. The V call is TRBV27, the J call TRBJ2-3, with TRBD2 matching over 13 bases. The CDR3 extends over 16 amino acids. Germline-derived CDR1 and CDR2 are MNHEY and SMNVEV (reference sequence). J gave up 12 bases and V 4 bases, and 13 bases lay outside the gene matches. CDR3 sequence (DNA): TGTGCCAGCAGTTCACGACTAGCGGGAGGCAAAGAGACCCAGTATTTT. Protein: CASSSRLAGGKETQYF.

This clonotype is classed as medium-sized (0.01 to 0.1%). This may arise from a read error, as a much more abundant clone is one base away. This rearrangement joins TRBV6-5 to TRBJ2-1; 8 bases are shared with TRBD2. CDR1 and CDR2 from the germline V gene are MNHEY and SVGAGI. The V and J ends lost 6 bases and 13 bases, in that order; junction bases with no gene match: 17. The CDR3 length is 15 residues. CDR3 amino acids: CASRNPGLVSETQFF. CDR3 in DNA: TGTGCCAGCAGAAACCCGGGACTAGTTTCTGAGACCCAGTTCTTC.

For this clonotype: Germline is not matched at one junction end, which may reflect a read error. V usage is TRBV10-3 and J usage is TRBJ2-4, with D tentatively TRBD1 (5 bases). Germline CDR1 ENHRY, CDR2 SYGVKD. The CDR3 consists of 14 residues. The CDR3 region is CGISPPTAKDTQYF. CDR3 coding DNA: TGCGGCATCTCGCCCCCGACAGCCAAAGACACGCAGTACTTC.

This clonotype was counted once. A read error may account for a junction end that differs from germline. V gene TRBV10-3 combines with J gene TRBJ1-6; no definite D call. Germline CDR1 and CDR2: ENHRY and SYGVKD. CDR3 size: 15 residues. DNA of the CDR3: TGTGCCATCAGTGATCCTGGGGTCCATAATCAGCCCCACCACTTT. It yields the protein CAISDPGVHNQPHHF.

This chain uses TRBV6-4 with TRBJ2-3; D possibly uses TRBD1 or TRBD2 (6 bases each). Trimming left V 0 bases short and J 9 bases short, with 13 bases between. Germline V CDR1 and CDR2: MRHNA, SNTAGT. This CDR3 region has 14 residues. The CDR3 spells CASSDSTGAGTQYF. CDR3 DNA: TGTGCCAGCAGTGACTCGACGGGGGCGGGGACGCAGTATTTT.